A selection of T cell receptor beta chains follows, all from one sample in a study of blood T cells in healthy people across ages. TCRdb reprocessed the 5' RACE reads with MiXCR, giving one entry per CDR3 protein. The repertoire holds roughly 1,700,000 distinct CDR3 sequences, with 25% to 30% as singletons. Sequencing was carried out using blood. Receptor source: a woman under 40 in good health. CDR3s include the opening cysteine and the closing phenylalanine or tryptophan. Fields, in order: V gene, clone size, J gene, D gene, CDR3 protein, CDR3 DNA. The D gene is left open where the match is weak. The size entry is marked missing in some rows and otherwise reads once, few, many or a size class.

>TRBV24-1|NA|TRBJ2-1|TRBD1
CATRETGGSNEQFF
TGTGCCACCAGAGAGACAGGGGGAAGCAATGAGCAGTTCTTC
>TRBV12-3/TRBV12-4|few|TRBJ2-7|TRBD2
CASSFRSSGRIYEQYF
TGTGCCAGCAGTTTCAGGTCTAGCGGGAGAATCTACGAGCAGTACTTC
>TRBV7-6|NA|TRBJ2-1|TRBD2
CASSLGGGREGEQFF
TGTGCCAGCAGCCTGGGGGGAGGGAGGGAAGGGGAGCAGTTCTTC
>TRBV20-1|few|TRBJ2-1|NA
CSAAAGGGYNEQFF
TGCAGTGCAGCCGCAGGGGGGGGCTACAATGAGCAGTTCTTC
>TRBV6-1|few|TRBJ2-1|NA
CASSERGKGAEAYNEQFF
TGTGCCAGCAGTGAGCGGGGAAAGGGGGCAGAAGCCTACAATGAGCAGTTCTTC
>TRBV7-9|NA|TRBJ1-2|NA
CASSYGGLSTGYYGYTF
TGTGCCAGCAGTTATGGGGGTCTTTCTACAGGGTACTATGGCTACACCTTC
>TRBV7-2|few|TRBJ2-7|TRBD1
CASSAITGGEQYF
TGTGCCAGCAGCGCGATTACAGGGGGCGAGCAGTACTTC
>TRBV5-1|many|TRBJ2-7|TRBD1
CASSPGQVTYEQYF
TGCGCCAGCAGCCCCGGACAGGTCACCTACGAGCAGTACTTC
>TRBV6-6|many|TRBJ2-1|TRBD2
CASGGLAYNEQFF
TGTGCCAGCGGGGGACTAGCCTACAATGAGCAGTTCTTC
>TRBV15|NA|TRBJ2-3|TRBD2
CATSRLNSGGTDTQYF
TGTGCCACCAGCAGATTGAATAGCGGGGGCACAGATACGCAGTATTTT
>TRBV2|NA|TRBJ1-1|NA
CASTSSWDTEAFF
TGTGCCAGCACGTCCAGCTGGGACACTGAAGCTTTCTTT
>TRBV28|NA|TRBJ1-5|TRBD1
CATRDRARGGQPQHF
TGTGCCACCCGCGACAGGGCCCGAGGGGGTCAGCCCCAGCATTTT
>TRBV7-2|NA|TRBJ2-5|NA
CASSLADSGTQYF
TGTGCCAGCAGCTTAGCAGATTCGGGCACCCAGTACTTC
>TRBV5-1|NA|TRBJ2-6|TRBD2
CASSSGESGANVLTF
TGCGCCAGCAGCAGCGGGGAATCTGGGGCCAACGTCCTGACTTTC
>TRBV4-2|NA|TRBJ2-3|NA
CASSQGLMGGGASADTQYF
TGTGCCAGCAGCCAAGGCCTCATGGGAGGGGGGGCCTCGGCAGATACGCAGTATTTT
>TRBV28|NA|TRBJ2-7|TRBD2
CASSSSGTSGGYEQYF
TGTGCCAGCAGCTCCTCCGGGACTAGCGGGGGCTACGAGCAGTACTTC
>TRBV2|NA|TRBJ2-7|NA
CASSAPLRDGYEQYF
TGTGCCAGCAGCGCCCCCCTTCGGGACGGGTACGAGCAGTACTTC
>TRBV28|few|TRBJ1-6|TRBD1
CASEDRGQNSPLHF
TGTGCCAGCGAAGACAGGGGGCAGAATTCACCCCTCCACTTT
>TRBV5-1|NA|TRBJ2-3|TRBD1
CASSPQTGIPDTQYF
TGCGCCAGCAGCCCCCAGACAGGGATCCCAGATACGCAGTATTTT
>TRBV29-1|NA|TRBJ2-7|NA
CSVVGSVPSYEQYF
TGCAGCGTTGTGGGGTCAGTCCCCTCCTACGAGCAGTACTTC
>TRBV29-1|NA|TRBJ2-1|TRBD1
CSVERMDGTGFNEQFF
TGCAGCGTTGAAAGGATGGACGGGACAGGGTTTAATGAGCAGTTCTTC
>TRBV7-2|few|TRBJ1-1|NA
CASSQGNAEAFF
TGTGCCAGCAGCCAGGGTAACGCTGAAGCTTTCTTT
>TRBV12-3/TRBV12-4|NA|TRBJ1-2|NA
CASSSRFYTF
TGTGCCAGCAGTTCCAGGTTCTACACCTTC
>TRBV6-5|NA|TRBJ1-5|NA
CASRRRRENQPQHF
TGTGCCAGCAGGCGGAGGAGGGAGAATCAGCCCCAGCATTTT
>TRBV7-2|many|TRBJ2-5|NA
CASSSASGSQETQYF
TGTGCCAGCAGCTCCGCTTCAGGAAGCCAAGAGACCCAGTACTTC
>TRBV2|NA|TRBJ2-1|NA
CASRKGAGSLYNEQFF
TGTGCCAGCAGGAAGGGGGCCGGGAGTTTATACAATGAGCAGTTCTTC
>TRBV12-3/TRBV12-4|few|TRBJ2-1|TRBD2
CASSPDYGSGNNEQFF
TGTGCCAGCAGTCCAGATTATGGTAGCGGGAACAATGAGCAGTTCTTC
>TRBV27|few|TRBJ1-2|NA
CASRRWGGSNYGYTF
TGTGCCAGCAGGCGGTGGGGGGGCTCTAACTATGGCTACACCTTC
>TRBV24-1|NA|TRBJ1-4|NA
CATSDPTEPNEKLFF
TGTGCCACCAGTGACCCGACCGAGCCGAATGAAAAACTGTTTTTT
>TRBV20-1|few|TRBJ1-6|TRBD1
CSARTGGNYNSPLHF
TGCAGTGCTCGGACAGGGGGTAACTATAATTCACCCCTCCACTTT
>TRBV7-2|NA|TRBJ2-5|NA
CASSPRTSIQETQYF
TGTGCCAGCAGCCCCCGAACTAGTATCCAAGAGACCCAGTACTTC
>TRBV18|NA|TRBJ1-4|TRBD1
CASPPDRVTNEKLFF
TGTGCTAGCCCACCTGACAGGGTCACTAATGAAAAACTGTTTTTT
>TRBV2|once|TRBJ1-6|NA
CASSNSVGNSPLHF
TGTGCCAGCAGTAATAGTGTCGGTAATTCACCCCTCCACTTT
>TRBV5-1|few|TRBJ1-1|NA
CASSLSGEFAATEAFF
TGCGCCAGCAGCTTGTCGGGGGAGTTCGCGGCCACTGAAGCTTTCTTT
>TRBV19|NA|TRBJ1-6|NA
CASCTGTENSPLHF
TGTGCCAGTTGCACCGGGACGGAAAATTCACCCCTCCACTTT
>TRBV10-3|many|TRBJ2-7|NA
CAISESTGRGSRYEQYF
TGTGCCATCAGTGAGTCGACAGGGAGGGGCTCTCGGTACGAGCAGTACTTC
>TRBV6-5|NA|TRBJ2-5|NA
CASSYIKSYEQYF
TGTGCCAGCAGTTACATTAAGAGCTATGAGCAGTACTTC
>TRBV25-1|few|TRBJ2-7|NA
CASSGTRLNEQYF
TGTGCCAGCAGTGGAACTAGGTTGAACGAGCAGTACTTC
>TRBV7-9|NA|TRBJ2-1|NA
CASSLEGSFGDEQFF
TGTGCCAGCAGCTTAGAAGGGTCCTTCGGTGATGAGCAGTTCTTC
>TRBV7-9|NA|TRBJ1-4|NA
CASSLAVRTNDKRFF
TGTGCCAGCAGCCTAGCAGTTCGAACTAATGACAAACGGTTTTTT
>TRBV7-2|NA|TRBJ1-6|TRBD1
CASSSDRGYNSPLHF
TGTGCCAGCAGCTCGGACAGGGGTTATAATTCACCCCTCCACTTT
>TRBV12-3/TRBV12-4|NA|TRBJ2-1|NA
CASSFKAYNEQFF
TGTGCCAGCAGTTTTAAGGCCTACAATGAGCAGTTCTTC
>TRBV29-1|NA|TRBJ2-3|NA
CSVEASGRTDTQYF
TGCAGCGTTGAGGCTTCCGGGCGGACAGATACGCAGTATTTT
>TRBV12-3/TRBV12-4|few|TRBJ2-1|NA
CASRTDGDNEQFF
TGTGCCAGCAGGACGGACGGGGACAATGAGCAGTTCTTC
>TRBV12-3/TRBV12-4|few|TRBJ2-3|NA
CASRPAGSTDTQYF
TGTGCCAGCAGACCGGCGGGCAGCACAGATACGCAGTATTTT
>TRBV7-9|NA|TRBJ1-2|NA
CASSLDGATLWYGYTF
TGTGCCAGCAGCTTAGACGGGGCGACCCTGTGGTATGGCTACACCTTC
>TRBV29-1|NA|TRBJ2-3|NA
CSVGTGGTDAQYF
TGCAGCGTCGGGACTGGCGGCACAGATGCGCAGTATTTT
>TRBV7-9|NA|TRBJ2-7|NA
CASSNSGVHEQYF
TGTGCCAGCAGCAATTCTGGGGTCCACGAGCAGTACTTC
>TRBV7-2|NA|TRBJ2-7|NA
CASNEGPDRREQYF
TGTGCCAGCAATGAGGGGCCCGACCGTAGAGAGCAGTACTTC
>TRBV11-2|NA|TRBJ2-5|NA
CASSLRIPARQETQYF
TGTGCCAGCAGCTTACGGATCCCCGCGCGCCAAGAGACCCAGTACTTC
>TRBV7-9|NA|TRBJ1-5|NA
CASSCRGVNQPQHF
TGTGCCAGCAGCTGTCGAGGGGTTAATCAGCCCCAGCATTTT
>TRBV5-1|NA|TRBJ2-7|NA
CASSLVTTNNEQYF
TGCGCCAGCAGCTTGGTAACCACCAACAATGAGCAGTACTTC
>TRBV7-2|NA|TRBJ2-7|TRBD2
CASSLTLAGDDHEQYF
TGTGCCAGCAGCCTTACCCTAGCGGGGGACGACCACGAGCAGTACTTC